The present entry profiles one T cell receptor (beta chain) with its context. The antigen is unknown. Germline CDR1 SGHDT, CDR2 YYEEEE. Between the trimmed V and J ends, which lost 2 bases and 0 bases, there was a span of 10 bases. The CDR3 contains 15 residues. These data come from a study of OX40 agonist ivuxolimab in advanced cancers. About the study: Aged roughly 23 to 80 with a mean of about 60 years, they were roughly 83% male.

Profiling relied on immunoSEQ multiplex PCR, and the TCRdb table lists in-frame clones only, not all of them. The sample consists of about 50,000 clones, 80% to 90% of them appearing once. Study conclusions and caveats: CD4+ and CD8+ blood T cells expanded clonally by week 6 at 0.1 to 3.0 mg/kg.

The material sequenced was CD4+ or CD8+ T cells sorted from blood, taken in a trial of the OX40 agonist ivuxolimab. This chain joins TRBV5-6 and TRBJ2-3, with a tentative D call TRBD1 (5 bases). This receptor was taken from an adult with an advanced solid tumor such as melanoma, head and neck, liver or kidney cancer. CDR3 region: CASSFGASSTDTQYF. CDR3 bases: TGTGCCAGCAGCTTTGGGGCCTCGAGCACAGATACGCAGTATTTT.